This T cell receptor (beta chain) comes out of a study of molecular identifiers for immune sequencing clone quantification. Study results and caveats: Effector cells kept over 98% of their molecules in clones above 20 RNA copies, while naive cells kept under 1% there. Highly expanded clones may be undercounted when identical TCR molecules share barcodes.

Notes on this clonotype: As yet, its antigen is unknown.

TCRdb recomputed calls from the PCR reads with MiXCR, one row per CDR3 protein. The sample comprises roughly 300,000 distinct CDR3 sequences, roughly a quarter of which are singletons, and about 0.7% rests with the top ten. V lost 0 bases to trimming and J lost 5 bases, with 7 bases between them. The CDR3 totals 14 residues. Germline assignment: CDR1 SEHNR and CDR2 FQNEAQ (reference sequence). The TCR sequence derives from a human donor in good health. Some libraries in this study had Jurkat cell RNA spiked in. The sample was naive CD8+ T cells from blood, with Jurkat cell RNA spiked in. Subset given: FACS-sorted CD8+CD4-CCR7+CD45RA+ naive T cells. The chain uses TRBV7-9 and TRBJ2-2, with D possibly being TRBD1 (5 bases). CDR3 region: CASSLADKTGELFF. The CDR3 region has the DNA TGTGCCAGCAGCTTAGCGGACAAGACCGGGGAGCTGTTTTTT.